The 17 T cell receptor beta chains below were found in one sample sequenced in a study of blood T cell repertoires in COVID-19. Measured with immunoSEQ multiplex PCR; TCRdb has only the in-frame clones, and not every one. The sample holds 120,000 to 150,000 clones; just under 90% are singletons and the top ten take more than 9.5%. The sample comprised peripheral blood. These receptors all come from a woman aged 80 or over with acute or convalescent COVID-19.

The V gene is TRBV2, the J gene TRBJ2-1, with D maybe TRBD2 (5 bases). Germline V gene lookup returns CDR1 SNHLY and CDR2 FYNNEI. The CDR3 is made up of 13 amino acids. With 8 bases removed from V and 6 bases from J, the gap between germline ends came to 14 bases. For the CDR3, the DNA is TGTGCCAGCTGCTGGTCGGGGTTCAATGAGCAGTTCTTC. As protein: CASCWSGFNEQFF.

The rearrangement links TRBV18 to TRBJ1-2; no firm D call. Trimming cost V 2 bases and J 8 bases, with 6 bases left between them. Germline values: CDR1 KGHSH, CDR2 LQKENI. This CDR3 spans 11 amino acids. CDR3 DNA sequence: TGTGCCAGCTCACCAGGGGAGGGCTACACCTTC. As protein: CASSPGEGYTF.

J is TRBJ2-5 and V is TRBV6-2 or TRBV6-3; 8 bases map to TRBD2. From germline, CDR1 is MNHEY and CDR2 SVGEGT. The CDR3 spans 15 residues. Trimming cost V 5 bases and J 2 bases; bases outside gene matches: 7. The CDR3 nucleotides read TGTGCCAGCAGTCGGCTAGCGGGCCTTCAAGAGACCCAGTACTTC. Translated: CASSRLAGLQETQYF.

On this clone itself: The identical CDR3 is also encoded by other nucleotide sequences in the sample. V is TRBV2 and J is TRBJ1-5, with D unresolved. The germline gives CDR1 SNHLY, CDR2 FYNNEI. V was shortened by 6 bases and J by 1 base, with 7 bases between the two germline ends. This CDR3 spans 13 amino acids. The CDR3 DNA reads as TGTGCCAGCAGCGGGGAAAGCAATCAGCCCCAGCATTTT. Translation gives CASSGESNQPQHF.

The rearrangement links TRBV7-9 to TRBJ2-7; a weak D match, TRBD2 (6 bases). V was trimmed by 6 bases and J by 6 bases, leaving 21 bases between them. CDR1 SEHNR and CDR2 FQNEAQ come from the germline V gene (reference sequence). The CDR3 has 15 amino acids. CDR3: CASSQPRGLWGEQYF. CDR3 bases: TGTGCCAGCAGTCAACCCCGGGGGTTGTGGGGCGAGCAGTACTTC. Drawing the rest from reference TRBV7-9 and TRBJ2-7, the complete variable domain is DTGVSQNPRHKITKRGQNVTFRCDPISEHNRLYWYRQTLGQGPEFLTYFQNEAQLEKSRLLSDRFSAERPKGSFSTLEIQRTEQGDSAMYLCASSQPRGLWGEQYFGPGTRLTVT.

The chain links TRBV10-3 to TRBJ1-5; 9 bases fit TRBD1. V shed 0 bases and J 6 bases; nucleotides not matched to a gene: 6. This CDR3 has 16 residues. CDR1 and CDR2 from the germline V gene are ENHRY and SYGVKD. CDR3 bases: TGTGCCATCAGTGAGTCAGGAACAGGGGGCGTTCAGCCCCAGCATTTT. This translates into CAISESGTGGVQPQHF.

The J gene is TRBJ2-7, the V gene TRBV7-2; 13 nucleotides line up with TRBD2. The CDR3 totals 17 residues. Germline V gives CDR1 SGHTA, CDR2 FQGNSA. The V segment lost 1 base and the J segment 4 bases; nucleotides outside the gene matches: 7. CDR3 coding DNA: TGTGCCAGCAGCTTAGGGCCCACTAGCGGGGGGGAGTACGAGCAGTACTTC. Translating gives CASSLGPTSGGEYEQYF.

The V call is TRBV2, the J call TRBJ2-3, with D possibly matching TRBD1 (5 bases). Germline lookup yields CDR1 SNHLY and CDR2 FYNNEI. This CDR3 has 14 residues. The ends were cut back, 5 bases at V and 2 bases at J, with 11 bases in the middle. The CDR3: CASSPDRNTDTQYF. In nucleotides, the CDR3 is TGTGCCAGCAGTCCCGACAGAAACACAGATACGCAGTATTTT.

The chain has TRBV5-1 and TRBJ2-4, with 11 nucleotides matching TRBD2. The trim removed 3 bases at V and 2 bases at J, leaving 16 bases unmatched. Germline loops: CDR1 SGHRS, CDR2 YFSETQ. The CDR3 runs 20 residues. The CDR3 region is CASSSRSSGGAGSSKNIQYF. DNA of the CDR3: TGCGCCAGCAGCTCCCGAAGTAGCGGGGGGGCCGGGTCTTCCAAAAACATTCAGTACTTC.

The chain employs TRBV11-2 and TRBJ2-3; 7 positions match TRBD2. The CDR3 length is 16 residues. Germline lookup yields CDR1 SGHAT and CDR2 FQNNGV. The junction had 6 bases not matched to a gene; V was cut back by 3 bases and J by 0 bases. CDR3 DNA: TGTGCCAGCAGCTTGGGGGGAGCGGGGAGCACAGATACGCAGTATTTT. The encoded protein is CASSLGGAGSTDTQYF. The full variable domain, completed using reference TRBV11-2 and TRBJ2-3, is EAGVAQSPRYKIIEKRQSVAFWCNPISGHATLYWYQQILGQGPKLLIQFQNNGVVDDSQLPKDRFSAERLKGVDSTLKIQPAKLEDSAVYLCASSLGGAGSTDTQYFGPGTRLTVL.

Points on this clone: Other DNA variants within this sample encode the same CDR3. The gene calls are TRBV7-2 and TRBJ2-7; 10 positions agree with TRBD2. V dropped 1 base and J dropped 1; count of bases not matched to a gene: 4. There are 16 residues in the CDR3. Germline CDR1 reads SGHTA; CDR2 reads FQGNSA. The CDR3 region is CASSLVSGGGSYEQYF. The CDR3 DNA is TGTGCCAGCAGCTTAGTCAGCGGGGGGGGTTCCTACGAGCAGTACTTC.

The chain is built from TRBV5-8 and TRBJ1-4; 9 bases line up with TRBD1. Germline assignment: CDR1 SGHTS and CDR2 YDEGEE. There are 15 residues in the CDR3. J was trimmed by 7 bases and V by 4 bases; bases with no gene match: 8. The CDR3 sequence is CASSDPGTGFEKLFF. CDR3 coding DNA: TGTGCCAGCAGCGACCCCGGGACAGGGTTTGAAAAACTGTTTTTT.

A single count supports this clone. The rearrangement joins TRBV5-1 to TRBJ1-2; 10 nucleotides match TRBD1. Germline loops: CDR1 SGHRS, CDR2 YFSETQ. V shed 0 bases, J shed 4 bases, and the junction held 6 bases outside the gene matches. The CDR3 is 16 amino acids. DNA for the CDR3: TGCGCCAGCAGCTTGGCCACCGGACAGGGGGGCTATGGCTACACCTTC. Protein sequence: CASSLATGQGGYGYTF.

This chain uses TRBV2 with TRBJ2-7; 10 nucleotides align to TRBD1. The CDR3 sequence is 15 residues long. Germline assignment: CDR1 SNHLY and CDR2 FYNNEI. Trimming took 6 bases from V and 4 from J; bases not matched to a gene: 9. DNA of the CDR3: TGTGCCAGCAGGGCTGGACAGGGGGGACGGTACGAGCAGTACTTC. It codes for CASRAGQGGRYEQYF.

The rearrangement uses TRBV9 and TRBJ1-2; the D is unclear. CDR1 and CDR2 from the germline V gene are SGDLS and YYNGEE. V was pared by 3 bases and J by 6 bases, with 6 bases between. The CDR3 is made up of 11 amino acids. The DNA of the CDR3 is TGTGCCAGCAGCGAGCCCCATGGCTACACCTTC. This translates into CASSEPHGYTF.

This rearrangement joins TRBV5-1 to TRBJ1-4, with 11 bases identical to TRBD1. Germline values: CDR1 SGHRS, CDR2 YFSETQ. The CDR3 totals 15 residues. V shed 2 bases and J 7 bases; nucleotides not matched to a gene: 4. The CDR3 nucleotides are TGCGCCAGCAGCTTTGTAGGACAGGGGGCTGAAAAACTGTTTTTT. As protein: CASSFVGQGAEKLFF. The full variable domain, completed using reference TRBV5-1 and TRBJ1-4, is KAGVTQTPRYLIKTRGQQVTLSCSPISGHRSVSWYQQTPGQGLQFLFEYFSETQRNKGNFPGRFSGRQFSNSRSEMNVSTLELGDSALYLCASSFVGQGAEKLFFGSGTQLSVL.

The V and J genes are TRBV5-1 and TRBJ2-7, with D possibly TRBD1 on 6 matching bases. CDR1 and CDR2 from the germline V gene are SGHRS and YFSETQ. Trimming shortened V by 4 bases and J by 3 bases, and 11 bases separated the two germline ends. This CDR3 spans 13 amino acids. The CDR3 nucleotides are TGCGCCAGCAGCCGGAAGGGGGACTACGAGCAGTACTTC. This translates into CASSRKGDYEQYF. The complete variable domain, with remaining parts taken from reference TRBV5-1 and TRBJ2-7, reads KAGVTQTPRYLIKTRGQQVTLSCSPISGHRSVSWYQQTPGQGLQFLFEYFSETQRNKGNFPGRFSGRQFSNSRSEMNVSTLELGDSALYLCASSRKGDYEQYFGPGTRLTVT.